This TCR beta chain derives from a study of T cell responses to AZD1222 COVID-19 vaccine. CDR1 and CDR2 from the germline V gene are MDHEN and SYDVKM. CDR3 length equals 12 residues. Trimming left V 6 bases short and J 7 bases short, with 12 bases between. Comments on this clone: What it binds is unknown.

Findings and caveats of the study: Dominant CD4 TCR responses targeted spike regions 160-218 and 743-854. Repertoire collection took place solely once the T cell response had peaked. Donors skewed white British and female; clonal diversity was possibly underestimated.

Some clones are missing from TCRdb's copy, which holds only in-frame ones; the method was immunoSEQ multiplex PCR. The data contain about 35,000 clones, about nine tenths of them singletons. The chain combines TRBV28 with TRBJ1-2; D is possibly TRBD1 (6 bases). This receptor was taken from an adult who received the AZD1222 COVID-19 vaccine. The material sequenced was peripheral blood, taken 28 days after the second AZD1222 dose. The CDR3 is CASSSTGFGYTF. The CDR3, as DNA: TGTGCCAGCAGCTCAACAGGGTTTGGCTACACCTTC.